These 22 T cell receptor beta chains came from one sample sequenced in a study of blood T cell repertoires in COVID-19. Profiled with immunoSEQ multiplex PCR; TCRdb holds only in-frame clones, not every one. The table has roughly 140,000 clones, around 83% seen once. The sequenced sample was peripheral blood. Receptors were obtained from a woman in her 50s in a cohort sampled during active or convalescent COVID-19.

This chain connects TRBV7-2 to TRBJ2-1, with TRBD1 matching over 7 bases. The CDR3 consists of 17 residues. Germline V CDR1 and CDR2: SGHTA, FQGNSA. V trimming: 4 bases; J trimming: 8 bases; junction bases outside the gene matches: 17. The CDR3 sequence is CASSSRQSGGLTDEQFF. In nucleotides, the CDR3 is TGTGCCAGCAGCTCCAGACAGTCAGGGGGTCTGACTGATGAGCAGTTCTTC.

This sequence joins TRBV7-9 and TRBJ1-5; a possible D gene is TRBD1 (5 bases). Per the germline V gene, CDR1 is SEHNR and CDR2 is FQNEAQ (reference sequence). Trimming pared 3 bases from V and 6 bases from J, leaving 9 bases between. This CDR3 is built from 13 residues. The CDR3 DNA is TGTGCCAGCAGCTTGGGGGACTTTCAGCCCCAGCATTTT. Protein sequence: CASSLGDFQPQHF.

V is TRBV5-5 and J is TRBJ1-6, with 7 nucleotides matching TRBD1. The CDR3 covers 15 residues. The germline gives CDR1 SGHKS, CDR2 YYEKEE (reference sequence). Losses at the gene ends were 4 bases for V and 10 bases for J; bases not matched to a gene: 11. CDR3 loop: CASSQDLTGYSPLHF. The CDR3 DNA sequence: TGTGCCAGCAGCCAGGATTTGACAGGGTACTCACCCCTCCACTTT.

The chain carries TRBV7-2 and TRBJ2-5; TRBD1 matches 8 bases. The CDR3 covers 15 residues. Unmatched junction bases numbered 9, after V lost 3 bases and J lost 6 bases. Germline V gene sequence: CDR1 SGHTA, CDR2 FQGNSA. The CDR3 protein is CASSLKRTGLQTQYF. CDR3 bases: TGTGCCAGCAGCTTGAAACGGACAGGGCTCCAGACCCAGTACTTC. The whole variable domain, remainder taken from reference TRBV7-2 and TRBJ2-5, is GAGVSQSPSNKVTEKGKDVELRCDPISGHTALYWYRQSLGQGLEFLIYFQGNSAPDKSGLPSDRFSAERTGGSVSTLTIQRTQQEDSAVYLCASSLKRTGLQTQYFGPGTRLLVL.

Sample share makes this clone medium-sized. The chain joins TRBV6-2 or TRBV6-3 to TRBJ2-1, with D uncertain. CDR1 is MNHEY and CDR2 is SVGEGT in the germline V gene. The CDR3 has 14 residues. Trimming took off 0 bases at V and 0 bases at J, with 3 bases between the two ends. CDR3 sequence (DNA): TGTGCCAGCAGTTACTCGAGCTCCTACAATGAGCAGTTCTTC. Protein sequence: CASSYSSSYNEQFF.

The gene calls are TRBV5-6 and TRBJ1-3; no definite D call. This CDR3 contains 15 residues. Trimming left V 4 bases short and J 1 base short, with 12 bases between. Germline CDR1 is SGHDT and CDR2 is YYEEEE. Here the CDR3 DNA reads TGTGCCAGCAGCGTGCCGGGAGTGTCTGGAAACACCATATATTTT. As protein: CASSVPGVSGNTIYF.

The CDR3 region is CASSRQGDTEAFF. Written as DNA, the CDR3 is TGTGCCAGCAGCCGACAGGGGGATACTGAAGCTTTCTTT. V gene TRBV11-3 combines with J gene TRBJ1-1; 9 bases are a match to TRBD1. The trim removed 5 bases at V and 5 bases at J, leaving 3 bases unmatched. The CDR3 loop spans 13 amino acids. Germline V gives CDR1 SGHNT, CDR2 YENEEA.

The chain employs TRBV7-2 and TRBJ1-1; tentative D call: TRBD1 (6 bases). CDR1 and CDR2 (germline): SGHTA, FQGNSA. CDR3 length: 13 residues. Trimming shortened V by 4 bases and J by 7 bases, and 13 bases separated the two germline ends. CDR3 sequence: CASSSGAGFEAFF. DNA of the CDR3: TGTGCCAGCAGCTCAGGGGCGGGTTTTGAAGCTTTCTTT.

The chain uses TRBV29-1 and TRBJ1-5; a possible D gene is TRBD1 (5 bases). Germline CDR1 SQVTM, CDR2 ANQGSEA. V lost 4 bases and J lost 2, with 12 bases in between. This CDR3 has 14 residues. The chain's CDR3 is CSVVLGLGNQPQHF. Written as DNA, the CDR3 is TGCAGCGTTGTTTTGGGGCTGGGCAATCAGCCCCAGCATTTT.

The chain uses TRBV25-1 and TRBJ1-1; 9 bases line up with TRBD1. The germline gives CDR1 MGHDK, CDR2 SYGVNS. The CDR3 is 14 amino acids. V dropped 6 bases and J dropped 1; count of bases not matched to a gene: 3. CDR3 amino acids: CASRTTGGNTEAFF. The CDR3 bases are TGTGCCAGCAGGACGACAGGGGGGAACACTGAAGCTTTCTTT.

This chain uses TRBV7-8 with TRBJ2-1; 8 bases are a match to TRBD2. Germline values: CDR1 SGHVS, CDR2 FQNEAQ. J lost 4 bases, V lost 5 bases, and 7 bases had no gene match. This CDR3 is 15 amino acids long. The CDR3 DNA sequence: TGTGCCAGCAGCCCAAGCCGCGGGGGGTACAATGAGCAGTTCTTC. Translating it yields CASSPSRGGYNEQFF. The full variable domain, completed using reference TRBV7-8 and TRBJ2-1, is GAGVSQSPRYKVAKRGQDVALRCDPISGHVSLFWYQQALGQGPEFLTYFQNEAQLDKSGLPSDRFFAERPEGSVSTLKIQRTQQEDSAVYLCASSPSRGGYNEQFFGPGTRLTVL.

CDR3 sequence (DNA): TGTGCCAGCAGCTTTCCCCAGTACGAGCAGTACTTC. It translates to CASSFPQYEQYF. The V and J genes are TRBV7-3 and TRBJ2-7; D call uncertain. Germline CDR1 SGHTA, CDR2 FQGTGA. The CDR3 runs 12 residues. V was clipped by 3 bases and J by 4 bases, with 7 bases between them. The full variable domain, completed using reference TRBV7-3 and TRBJ2-7, is GAGVSQTPSNKVTEKGKYVELRCDPISGHTALYWYRQSLGQGPEFLIYFQGTGAADDSGLPNDRFFAVRPEGSVSTLKIQRTERGDSAVYLCASSFPQYEQYFGPGTRLTVT.

This chain uses TRBV5-6 with TRBJ2-7; 7 nucleotides match TRBD1. J lost 3 bases, V lost 7 bases, and 13 bases had no gene match. The CDR3 covers 15 residues. Germline V gives CDR1 SGHDT, CDR2 YYEEEE. The CDR3 region is CASCLTGRINYEQYF. The CDR3 region has the DNA TGTGCCAGCTGTTTGACAGGGAGAATAAACTACGAGCAGTACTTC.

The chain couples TRBV11-2 to TRBJ1-1, with TRBD1 identical over 8 bases. The V gene's germline CDR1 is SGHAT and CDR2 FQNNGV. With 5 bases clipped from V and 3 bases from J, the junction kept 11 bases outside the gene matches. The CDR3 spans 16 residues. In DNA, the CDR3 is TGTGCCAGCAGCCCGGGACAGGCTTATGATGACACTGAAGCTTTCTTT. It specifies CASSPGQAYDDTEAFF. Complete variable domain (other parts from reference TRBV11-2 and TRBJ1-1): EAGVAQSPRYKIIEKRQSVAFWCNPISGHATLYWYQQILGQGPKLLIQFQNNGVVDDSQLPKDRFSAERLKGVDSTLKIQPAKLEDSAVYLCASSPGQAYDDTEAFFGQGTRLTVV.

The V gene is TRBV6-1, the J gene TRBJ1-1; D unresolved. The CDR3 spans 15 residues. CDR1 and CDR2 (germline): MNHNS, SASEGT. V lost 2 bases, J lost 0 bases, and 10 bases lay in between. The DNA of the CDR3 is TGTGCCAGCAGTGAACTCTCTTTAGTGAACACTGAAGCTTTCTTT. This codes for CASSELSLVNTEAFF.

The genes are TRBV11-2 and TRBJ2-5, with TRBD1 matching 9 bases. CDR1 is SGHAT and CDR2 is FQNNGV in the germline V gene. The CDR3 spans 16 residues. V lost 5 bases, J lost 5 bases, and 12 bases stayed unmatched. CDR3 sequence: CASSRGGQGGPETQYF. The CDR3 DNA sequence: TGTGCCAGCAGCCGCGGGGGACAGGGTGGTCCCGAGACCCAGTACTTC.

This clone was recorded many times. This rearrangement joins TRBV11-2 to TRBJ1-2; the D is unclear. V shed 5 bases and J shed 8 bases, with 18 bases lying between them. CDR1 and CDR2 from the germline V gene are SGHAT and FQNNGV. This CDR3 region has 14 residues. The chain's CDR3 is CASSPTAGRVGYTF. DNA for the CDR3: TGTGCCAGCAGCCCAACGGCGGGTAGGGTAGGCTACACCTTC.

The CDR3 is CASRTGQNTEAFF. In nucleotides, the CDR3 is TGTGCCAGTAGGACAGGGCAGAACACTGAAGCTTTCTTT. The genes are TRBV19 and TRBJ1-1, with TRBD1 matching over 7 bases. The CDR3 extends over 13 amino acids. V lost 6 bases, J lost 1 base, and 2 bases stayed unmatched. CDR1 is LNHDA, CDR2 SQIVND, per germline (reference sequence).

The chain uses TRBV9 and TRBJ2-3; TRBD2 matches 14 bases. Trimming removed 3 bases from V and 10 bases from J; junction bases left unmatched: 10. Germline lookup yields CDR1 SGDLS and CDR2 YYNGEE. The CDR3 length is 16 residues. CDR3 in DNA: TGTGCCAGCAGCGCTGCCGGGACTAGCGGGGGACAAGCGCAGTATTTT. This gives the protein CASSAAGTSGGQAQYF.

This clone has only one observation. The V and J genes are TRBV27 and TRBJ1-2, with D unresolved. This CDR3 comprises 14 residues. The germline CDR1 and CDR2 sequences are MNHEY and SMNVEV (reference sequence). The V end lost 2 bases, the J end lost 5 bases, and 12 bases lay between the germline ends. The CDR3 region is CASSLARSGYGYTF. The CDR3 region has the DNA TGTGCCAGCAGTTTAGCCAGGTCGGGATATGGCTACACCTTC.

The V call is TRBV28, the J call TRBJ1-6; TRBD1 matches at 10 bases. With V trimmed by 4 bases and J by 9 bases, 3 bases remained unmatched. The CDR3 spans 14 residues. Per the germline V gene, CDR1 is MDHEN and CDR2 is SYDVKM. The DNA for the CDR3 is TGTGCCAGCAGTTACCGGGACAGGGGTTCACCCCTCCACTTT. It is translated as CASSYRDRGSPLHF.

The chain combines TRBV2 with TRBJ1-2, with 9 bases lining up with TRBD1. The CDR3 extends over 15 amino acids. J gave up 4 bases and V 6 bases, and 9 bases lay outside the gene matches. Per the germline V gene, CDR1 is SNHLY and CDR2 is FYNNEI. CDR3 coding DNA: TGTGCCAGCAGAGAGGACAGGGGAGACTTCTATGGCTACACCTTC. Translated, it gives CASREDRGDFYGYTF. Complete variable domain (other parts from reference TRBV2 and TRBJ1-2): EPEVTQTPSHQVTQMGQEVILRCVPISNHLYFYWYRQILGQKVEFLVSFYNNEISEKSEIFDDQFSVERPDGSNFTLKIRSTKLEDSAMYFCASREDRGDFYGYTFGSGTRLTVV.